These 31 T cell receptor beta chains share one sample of origin, sequenced in a study of shared clonotypes between healthy human individuals (dated by TCRdb to 2018 to 2020). Libraries were prepared through the immunoSEQ multiplex PCR assay. TCRdb carries this immuneACCESS record with in-frame sequences only. Its versions omit some clonotypes, under half of them owing to an unresolved V gene in the studies checked, with the rest unexplained. The sample data list a few million clones, and around nine tenths of these were observed just once. The ten largest make up about 0.13% of the sample. What was sequenced was naive CD4+ T cells sorted from blood. In light of the paper, this sample's cell subset or site label describes: CD45RA+ positively selected. All receptors derive from a man aged 18 to 30 in good health.

CDR3 residues: CASSLVGQADYEQYF. Written as DNA, the CDR3 is TGTGCCAGCAGCTTAGTCGGACAGGCTGACTACGAGCAGTACTTC. The chain combines TRBV11-2 with TRBJ2-5; 7 bases match TRBD1. TRBJ2-7 matches the DNA end more closely, so the J call is doubtful. The CDR3 covers 15 residues. The germline gives CDR1 SGHAT, CDR2 FQNNGV.

The CDR3 protein is CASSQDSPPEKLFF. DNA of the CDR3: TGCGCCAGCAGCCAAGACTCCCCCCCCGAAAAACTGTTTTTT. The chain uses TRBV4-3 and TRBJ1-4; no definite D call. The CDR3 loop spans 14 amino acids. V lost 0 bases and J 8 bases, leaving 10 bases between the germline ends. Germline V lookup: CDR1 LGHNA, CDR2 YSLEER.

This chain's CDR3 is CASSYYWTGLGTEAFF. The CDR3 DNA is TGTGCCAGCAGTTACTATTGGACAGGGTTGGGCACTGAAGCTTTCTTT. The chain recombines TRBV6-5 with TRBJ1-1; 8 bases align to TRBD1. Trimming removed 1 base from V and 4 bases from J; junction bases left unmatched: 8. The germline gives CDR1 MNHEY, CDR2 SVGAGI. The CDR3 is 16 residues long.

The count of this clone is one. V gene TRBV5-5 combines with J gene TRBJ1-1; the match to TRBD1 covers 8 bases. With 2 bases clipped from V and 6 bases from J, the junction kept 12 bases outside the gene matches. The CDR3 sequence is 16 residues long. Germline values: CDR1 SGHKS, CDR2 YYEKEE (reference sequence). The CDR3 is CASSFQGAHRTAEAFF. CDR3 DNA sequence: TGTGCCAGCAGCTTCCAGGGGGCGCACAGGACCGCTGAAGCTTTCTTT.

The chain joins TRBV14 to TRBJ2-7; D may be TRBD1 (5 bases). The CDR3 spans 13 residues. From germline, CDR1 is SGHDN and CDR2 FVKESK. Trimming removed 4 bases at V and 4 bases at J, with 11 bases between. CDR3 loop: CASSPWGAYEQYF. The CDR3 region has the DNA TGTGCCAGCAGCCCCTGGGGCGCATACGAGCAGTACTTC.

This chain uses TRBV28 with TRBJ1-2, with 7 bases lining up with TRBD1. Germline trimming cut 10 bases from V and 4 bases from J; bases unmatched to any gene: 15. From germline, CDR1 is MDHEN and CDR2 SYDVKM. The CDR3 contains 15 residues. The CDR3 loop reads CAIQTGATFSYGYTF. The CDR3 DNA sequence: TGTGCCATCCAAACAGGGGCGACGTTTAGCTATGGCTACACCTTC.

The rearrangement links TRBV28 to TRBJ1-1; 7 nucleotides line up with TRBD1. CDR1 is MDHEN and CDR2 is SYDVKM in the germline V gene. The V segment lost 6 bases and the J segment 7 bases; nucleotides outside the gene matches: 5. CDR3 length: 12 amino acids. CDR3 loop: CASRTGQSEAFF. DNA of the CDR3: TGTGCCAGCAGGACAGGGCAAAGTGAAGCTTTCTTT.

The V gene is TRBV30, the J gene TRBJ1-6; 7 bases agree with TRBD1. Germline CDR1 reads GTSNPN; CDR2 reads SVGIG (reference sequence). Trimming cost V 3 bases and J 13 bases; bases outside gene matches: 12. This CDR3 has 14 amino acids. CDR3 nucleotides: TGTGCCTGGAGGATGGGGACAGACGTCTCCCCCCTCCACTTT. Translating gives CAWRMGTDVSPLHF.

The rearrangement joins TRBV30 to TRBJ2-1, with 10 nucleotides matching TRBD2. Trimming at V came to 0 bases and at J to 7 bases, leaving 6 bases not matched to a gene. CDR3 size: 15 residues. Germline-derived CDR1 and CDR2 are GTSNPN and SVGIG (reference sequence). Written as DNA, the CDR3 is TGTGCCTGGAGTGTTAGAACTAGCGGGATTAATGAGCAGTTCTTC. Protein product: CAWSVRTSGINEQFF.

This sequence joins TRBV5-4 and TRBJ1-1; D is ambiguous. From germline, CDR1 is SGHNT and CDR2 YYREEE (reference sequence). The CDR3 covers 14 residues. V lost 6 bases to trimming and J lost 0 bases, with 12 bases between them. The CDR3 loop is CASTYNLVNTEAFF. CDR3 bases: TGTGCCAGCACCTACAACCTAGTGAACACTGAAGCTTTCTTT.

Comments on this clone: This sample includes further DNA sequences coding for the same CDR3. The chain links TRBV7-2 to TRBJ2-5; D could derive from TRBD1 or TRBD2 (5 bases each). The ends were cut back, 0 bases at V and 4 bases at J, with 6 bases in the middle. Germline V gene sequence: CDR1 SGHTA, CDR2 FQGNSA. This CDR3 has 13 residues. The DNA for the CDR3 is TGTGCCAGCAGCTTAGCTGGGGGAGAGACCCAGTACTTC. Translation: CASSLAGGETQYF.

The rearrangement joins TRBV2 to TRBJ1-5; 8 positions match TRBD1. The V and J ends lost 6 bases and 7 bases, in that order; junction bases with no gene match: 11. Germline CDR1 is SNHLY and CDR2 is FYNNEI. This CDR3 spans 15 amino acids. CDR3 amino acids: CASSSDRETGQPQHF. CDR3 sequence (DNA): TGTGCCAGCAGCTCGGACAGGGAGACCGGGCAGCCCCAGCATTTT.

V is TRBV9 and J is TRBJ2-3, with D possibly being TRBD2 (7 bases). V lost 3 bases and J lost 14, with 19 bases in between. Germline V lookup: CDR1 SGDLS, CDR2 YYNGEE. The CDR3 is 13 amino acids. The CDR3 spells CASSAGGSGGRYF. The CDR3 region has the DNA TGTGCCAGCAGCGCGGGGGGCTCTGGCGGAAGGTATTTT.

The chain employs TRBV6-6 and TRBJ1-4; unclear D gene. Germline-derived CDR1 and CDR2 are MNHNY and SVGAGI (reference sequence). The CDR3 runs 12 residues. V lost 5 bases and J lost 7, with 8 bases in between. DNA for the CDR3: TGTGCCAGCAGTGAGATTCCTGAAAAACTGTTTTTT. Encoded protein: CASSEIPEKLFF.

The genes are TRBV6-6 and TRBJ2-2; D is unresolved. CDR3 length: 13 residues. CDR1 and CDR2 (germline): MNHNY, SVGAGI (reference sequence). V lost 2 bases, J lost 7 bases, and 8 bases lay in between. For the CDR3, the DNA is TGTGCCAGCAGTTACCCCCCGGGCGGGGAGCTGTTTTTT. It codes for CASSYPPGGELFF.

This chain joins TRBV9 and TRBJ2-2; 8 nucleotides match TRBD1. The CDR3 covers 15 residues. Germline V CDR1 and CDR2: SGDLS, YYNGEE. V gave up 5 bases and J gave up 4 bases; unmatched junction bases: 7. The CDR3 bases are TGTGCCAGCAGGTTGACAGGGGAGAGCACCGGGGAGCTGTTTTTT. This sequence encodes CASRLTGESTGELFF.

The chain joins TRBV6-5 to TRBJ1-2, with TRBD1 identical over 10 bases. CDR1 is MNHEY and CDR2 is SVGAGI in the germline V gene. The CDR3 totals 14 residues. V lost 0 bases to trimming and J lost 7 bases; unmatched junction nucleotides: 2. This chain's CDR3 is CASSYSGTGAGYTF. The CDR3 DNA sequence: TGTGCCAGCAGTTACTCGGGGACAGGGGCTGGCTACACCTTC.

The V gene is TRBV5-1, the J gene TRBJ2-5, with 7 bases lining up with TRBD2. There are 13 residues in the CDR3. The germline V gene encodes CDR1 SGHRS and CDR2 YFSETQ. V lost 5 bases and J lost 4; bases outside the gene matches: 5. The CDR3 DNA reads TGCGCCAGCAGGCCCGGGACTATAGAGACCCAGTACTTC. Protein product: CASRPGTIETQYF.

Comments on this clone: Within the sample, other DNA sequences also encode this same CDR3. This rearrangement joins TRBV15 to TRBJ1-5; D perhaps matches TRBD1 (5 bases). V shed 0 bases and J shed 4 bases, with 16 bases lying between them. The CDR3 runs 17 residues. Germline assignment: CDR1 LNHNV and CDR2 YYDKDF (reference sequence). Written as DNA, the CDR3 is TGTGCCACCAGCAGAGATCTGTTACAGGCAGAGAATCAGCCCCAGCATTTT. Its translation: CATSRDLLQAENQPQHF.

The DNA for the CDR3 is TGTGCCAGCTCATTAGACAGGGAGAGCAATCAGCCCCAGCATTTT. Translating it yields CASSLDRESNQPQHF. The V call is TRBV18, the J call TRBJ1-5; 7 bases line up with TRBD1. V trimming: 5 bases; J trimming: 1 base; junction bases outside the gene matches: 5. The CDR3 contains 15 residues. The germline gives CDR1 KGHSH, CDR2 LQKENI.

This clone appeared a single time. This chain uses TRBV30 with TRBJ1-4; D may be TRBD1 (5 bases). This CDR3 spans 13 amino acids. Germline V gives CDR1 GTSNPN, CDR2 SVGIG (reference sequence). V lost 6 bases, J lost 5 bases, and 13 bases lay in between. The DNA of the CDR3 is TGTGCCTGCACCTGGGGGTCCAATGAAAAACTGTTTTTT. Its protein product is CACTWGSNEKLFF. Full variable domain (missing parts from reference TRBV30 and TRBJ1-4): SQTIHQWPATLVQPVGSPLSLECTVEGTSNPNLYWYRQAAGRGLQLLFYSVGIGQISSEVPQNLSASRPQDRQFILSSKKLLLSDSGFYLCACTWGSNEKLFFGSGTQLSVL.

V is TRBV6-6 and J is TRBJ2-1, with TRBD1 as a possible D gene (6 bases). The CDR3 totals 15 residues. Germline V gene lookup returns CDR1 MNHNY and CDR2 SVGAGI (reference sequence). V was pared by 0 bases and J by 2 bases, with 8 bases between. The CDR3 DNA sequence: TGTGCCAGCAGTTACTCCGGGACAACCTACAATGAGCAGTTCTTC. Its translation is CASSYSGTTYNEQFF.

The chain combines TRBV6-5 with TRBJ2-7, with a possible D match to TRBD1 (6 bases). The germline V and J ends were trimmed by 6 bases and 13 bases, with 22 bases remaining between them. The germline V gene has CDR1 MNHEY and CDR2 SVGAGI. This CDR3 contains 13 residues. The CDR3, as DNA: TGTGCCAGCAGCCGAGGTTTACAGGGAGAAAGATACTTC. As protein: CASSRGLQGERYF.

The chain has TRBV27 and TRBJ1-1, with 8 bases aligning to TRBD1. CDR1 MNHEY and CDR2 SMNVEV come from the germline V gene (reference sequence). CDR3 length: 14 residues. Trimming took 7 bases from V and 2 from J; bases not matched to a gene: 6. The CDR3 region is CASNRQGFNTEAFF. CDR3 coding DNA: TGTGCCAGCAACCGACAGGGGTTTAACACTGAAGCTTTCTTT.

J is TRBJ2-2 and V is TRBV30, with D perhaps matching TRBD1 or TRBD2 (5 bases each). The CDR3 consists of 16 residues. CDR1 is GTSNPN, CDR2 SVGIG, per germline (reference sequence). The germline V and J ends were trimmed by 3 bases and 4 bases, with 18 bases remaining between them. This CDR3 is CAWRDIGDRRTGELFF. CDR3 nucleotides: TGTGCCTGGAGGGACATCGGGGACCGACGCACCGGGGAGCTGTTTTTT.

V usage is TRBV18 and J usage is TRBJ1-1; 9 bases fit TRBD1. This CDR3 region has 17 residues. Losses at the gene ends were 2 bases for V and 1 base for J; bases not matched to a gene: 8. Germline V lookup: CDR1 KGHSH, CDR2 LQKENI. The CDR3 loop is CASSPFRTGVGNTEAFF. CDR3 DNA: TGTGCCAGCTCACCATTTAGGACAGGGGTGGGGAACACTGAAGCTTTCTTT.

The J gene is TRBJ2-3, the V gene TRBV10-3; D is possibly TRBD1 (5 bases). This CDR3 spans 15 amino acids. Between the trimmed V and J ends, which lost 4 bases and 4 bases, there was a span of 15 bases. The germline V gene has CDR1 ENHRY and CDR2 SYGVKD. The chain's CDR3 is CAISAGRGTADTQYF. The DNA for the CDR3 is TGTGCCATCAGTGCTGGTAGGGGAACGGCAGATACGCAGTATTTT.

The rearrangement links TRBV25-1 to TRBJ2-1; possibly TRBD1 for D (6 bases). The CDR3 has 16 amino acids. CDR1 is MGHDK, CDR2 SYGVNS, per germline. V was cut by 2 bases and J by 3 bases, with 14 bases left in between. The CDR3 DNA sequence: TGTGCCAGCAGTGAAACCAGGGGTTCTTTCTACAATGAGCAGTTCTTC. This gives the protein CASSETRGSFYNEQFF.

The chain's CDR3 is CASCQGTDTQYF. The DNA of the CDR3 is TGTGCCAGCTGCCAGGGCACAGATACGCAGTATTTT. The chain carries TRBV2 and TRBJ2-3; D not resolved. The CDR3 consists of 12 residues. CDR1 and CDR2 from the germline V gene are SNHLY and FYNNEI. Trimming removed 8 bases from V and 1 base from J, with 7 bases in between.

The rearrangement links TRBV30 to TRBJ2-5, with 7 bases lining up with TRBD2. J lost 7 bases, V lost 0 bases, and 11 bases had no gene match. CDR3 length: 15 amino acids. Germline-derived CDR1 and CDR2 are GTSNPN and SVGIG (reference sequence). The CDR3 nucleotides read TGTGCCTGGAGTGTCGGGGGGACCCCAAGCAGGACCCAGTACTTC. Its protein is CAWSVGGTPSRTQYF. Complete variable domain (other parts from reference TRBV30 and TRBJ2-5): SQTIHQWPATLVQPVGSPLSLECTVEGTSNPNLYWYRQAAGRGLQLLFYSVGIGQISSEVPQNLSASRPQDRQFILSSKKLLLSDSGFYLCAWSVGGTPSRTQYFGPGTRLLVL.

The V call is TRBV6-5, the J call TRBJ2-7; tentative D call: TRBD1 (5 bases). CDR3 size: 13 residues. Germline V gives CDR1 MNHEY, CDR2 SVGAGI. V dropped 6 bases and J dropped 2 bases, with 11 bases sitting between them. CDR3 loop: CASSYRPAYEQYF. The DNA of the CDR3 is TGTGCCAGCAGCTACAGGCCCGCCTACGAGCAGTACTTC.